A single sample gave rise to the 24 T cell receptor beta chains below, sequenced in a study of T cell responses to AZD1222 COVID-19 vaccine. Sequenced by immunoSEQ multiplex PCR; TCRdb stores in-frame clones only, minus some. Of around 83,000 clones listed, 90% are singletons. This specimen was peripheral blood, taken 28 days after the second AZD1222 dose. The receptors were gathered from an adult who received the AZD1222 COVID-19 vaccine.

V is TRBV9 and J is TRBJ2-6; D unclear. This CDR3 has 18 amino acids. Per the germline V gene, CDR1 is SGDLS and CDR2 is YYNGEE. Trimming stripped 0 bases from V and 0 bases from J, with 13 bases between. CDR3 DNA: TGTGCCAGCAGCGTAGCTGCGGATCGCATCTCTGGGGCCAACGTCCTGACTTTC. Its protein product is CASSVAADRISGANVLTF.

The chain couples TRBV6-5 to TRBJ2-1, with TRBD1 as a possible D gene (5 bases). This CDR3 has 11 residues. In germline, CDR1 is MNHEY, CDR2 SVGAGI. V lost 5 bases and J 6 bases, leaving 5 bases between the germline ends. In DNA form, the CDR3 reads TGTGCCAGCAGTAGGGGCAATGAGCAGTTCTTC. This translates into CASSRGNEQFF.

The chain couples TRBV5-1 to TRBJ2-7; 11 bases are shared with TRBD1. Trimming removed 3 bases from V and 3 bases from J; junction bases left unmatched: 5. Germline V gene sequence: CDR1 SGHRS, CDR2 YFSETQ. The CDR3 has 15 amino acids. The CDR3, as DNA: TGCGCCAGCAGCTGGGACAGGGGGACCTTCTACGAGCAGTACTTC. Translated, it gives CASSWDRGTFYEQYF.

V gene TRBV28 combines with J gene TRBJ2-7, with D possibly TRBD1 on 5 matching bases. The V end lost 7 bases, the J end lost 4 bases, and 14 bases lay between the germline ends. The V gene's germline CDR1 is MDHEN and CDR2 SYDVKM. CDR3 size: 13 residues. The CDR3 here is CASTPGGAYEQYF. CDR3 sequence (DNA): TGTGCCAGCACCCCGGGTGGGGCATACGAGCAGTACTTC.

This clone was seen just once. This chain links TRBV2 with TRBJ1-1; unclear D gene. CDR3 length: 13 amino acids. Per germline, CDR1 SNHLY and CDR2 FYNNEI. The V end lost 7 bases, the J end lost 1 base, and 10 bases lay between the germline ends. The CDR3 protein is CASTFRGNTEAFF. CDR3 in DNA: TGTGCCAGCACTTTTCGAGGGAACACTGAAGCTTTCTTT.

The rearrangement uses TRBV30 and TRBJ1-5; 11 bases are shared with TRBD1. The CDR3 covers 17 residues. V was clipped by 1 base and J by 1 base; unmatched bases: 6. Germline CDR1 and CDR2: GTSNPN and SVGIG (reference sequence). The CDR3: CAWSAGQGARSNQPQHF. CDR3 coding DNA: TGTGCCTGGAGTGCAGGACAGGGGGCGAGGAGCAATCAGCCCCAGCATTTT.

The V and J genes are TRBV4-1 and TRBJ2-2, with 7 bases lining up with TRBD2. The CDR3 totals 14 residues. The germline CDR1 and CDR2 sequences are MGHRA and YSYEKL. The ends lost 2 bases at V and 6 bases at J; junction bases unmatched: 3. The CDR3 sequence: CASSQPGLAGELFF. The CDR3 nucleotides are TGCGCCAGCAGCCAACCCGGACTAGCCGGGGAGCTGTTTTTT.

A word on this clone: Other DNA sequences in this sample translate to the same CDR3. This rearrangement joins TRBV4-1 to TRBJ2-5, with D possibly being TRBD1 (6 bases). Germline V gene lookup returns CDR1 MGHRA and CDR2 YSYEKL. This CDR3 contains 14 residues. Between the trimmed V and J ends, which lost 0 bases and 4 bases, there was a span of 9 bases. CDR3 protein: CASSQEQGRETQYF. The DNA of the CDR3 is TGCGCCAGCAGCCAAGAACAGGGCCGAGAGACCCAGTACTTC.

The chain combines TRBV19 with TRBJ1-4; TRBD1 aligns across 11 bases. The J segment lost 6 bases and the V segment lost 7 bases, leaving 4 bases of the junction unmatched. The V gene's germline CDR1 is LNHDA and CDR2 SQIVND (reference sequence). The length of the CDR3 is 14 residues. DNA of the CDR3: TGTGCCAGTACCGGACAGGGGGCCCATGAAAAACTGTTTTTT. This gives the protein CASTGQGAHEKLFF.

V gene TRBV9 combines with J gene TRBJ2-7; D is uncertain. The CDR3 contains 14 residues. CDR1 SGDLS and CDR2 YYNGEE come from the germline V gene. Trimming took 3 bases from V and 5 from J, leaving 15 bases between them. The CDR3 DNA is TGTGCCAGCAGCGGGGCCCCTCCCAAGAACGAGCAGTACTTC. Amino acid sequence: CASSGAPPKNEQYF.

This chain connects TRBV27 to TRBJ1-1; D gene ambiguous. Germline CDR1 and CDR2: MNHEY and SMNVEV (reference sequence). This CDR3 contains 16 residues. V shed 5 bases and J shed 1 base, with 17 bases lying between them. The CDR3 DNA reads as TGTGCCAGCAGTCCCCCGGGGAGAACCTCGAACACTGAAGCTTTCTTT. It translates to CASSPPGRTSNTEAFF.

This clone appeared a few times. This CDR3 is CASSLLAVNEKLFF. CDR3 nucleotide sequence: TGTGCCAGCAGTTTATTGGCAGTTAATGAAAAACTGTTTTTT. V is TRBV28 and J is TRBJ1-4; D unresolved. Looked up from germline, CDR1 is MDHEN and CDR2 is SYDVKM. V was trimmed by 1 base and J by 4 bases, leaving 7 bases between them. The CDR3 consists of 14 residues.

This rearrangement joins TRBV27 to TRBJ2-5; D could derive from TRBD1 or TRBD2 (5 bases each). Trimming took off 3 bases at V and 5 bases at J, with 10 bases between the two ends. CDR1 MNHEY and CDR2 SMNVEV come from the germline V gene (reference sequence). The CDR3 contains 13 residues. CDR3 coding DNA: TGTGCCAGCAGTTTTTCCGGGGCCGAGACCCAGTACTTC. Its translation: CASSFSGAETQYF.

The chain couples TRBV7-2 to TRBJ1-3, with D unclear. The CDR3 has 15 residues. With 4 bases removed from V and 0 bases from J, the gap between germline ends came to 10 bases. Germline lookup yields CDR1 SGHTA and CDR2 FQGNSA. The CDR3 DNA is TGTGCCAGCAGCTCCGACACGAGCTCTGGAAACACCATATATTTT. The encoded protein is CASSSDTSSGNTIYF.

This chain connects TRBV3-1 (or the pseudogene TRBV3-2) to TRBJ1-2; D ambiguous. The CDR3 totals 13 residues. V was trimmed by 0 bases and J by 7 bases, leaving 9 bases between them. The germline CDR1 and CDR2 sequences are LGHDT and YNNKEL (reference sequence). CDR3 sequence reads: CASSQEVSIGYTF. The CDR3 DNA sequence: TGTGCCAGCAGCCAAGAAGTGTCGATTGGCTACACCTTC.

The DNA of the CDR3 is TGTGCCAGCAGCCGTAGTGTAGGACAGGGATACTACGAGCAGTACTTC. This codes for CASSRSVGQGYYEQYF. The chain recombines TRBV11-2 with TRBJ2-7; 8 bases fit TRBD1. The germline V gene encodes CDR1 SGHAT and CDR2 FQNNGV. V shed 5 bases and J 3 bases; nucleotides not matched to a gene: 12. The CDR3 loop spans 16 amino acids.

The V call is TRBV3-1 (or the pseudogene TRBV3-2), the J call TRBJ1-2, with D maybe TRBD1 (5 bases). Germline values: CDR1 LGHDT, CDR2 YNNKEL (reference sequence). The CDR3 covers 14 residues. V was cut by 0 bases and J by 8 bases, with 13 bases left in between. CDR3 sequence reads: CASSQDNRGGGYTF. The CDR3, as DNA: TGTGCCAGCAGCCAAGATAATAGGGGAGGAGGCTACACCTTC.

In its sample, this clone was seen once. The CDR3 nucleotides read TGCGCCAGCAGCTTGGGCGGGACTAATGAAAAACTGTTTTTT. Amino acids: CASSLGGTNEKLFF. The rearrangement links TRBV5-1 to TRBJ1-4, with D unresolved. Germline CDR1 SGHRS, CDR2 YFSETQ. The length of the CDR3 is 14 residues. V was pared by 0 bases and J by 2 bases, with 5 bases between.

This clone was recorded once. The rearrangement joins TRBV18 to TRBJ1-5; 10 bases are shared with TRBD1. The CDR3 is 15 amino acids. The V gene end was trimmed by 5 bases and the J gene end by 2 bases; junction bases not matched to a gene: 3. Germline V CDR1 and CDR2: KGHSH, LQKENI. The DNA for the CDR3 is TGTGCCAGCTCAGTGGGGACAGGGGGCAATCAGCCCCAGCATTTT. Amino acids: CASSVGTGGNQPQHF.

CDR3 coding DNA: TGTGCCAGCAGTGAATATATGGGGGGACCCCAAGGCTACACCTTC. Translation: CASSEYMGGPQGYTF. The gene calls are TRBV25-1 and TRBJ1-2; perhaps TRBD1 as D (5 bases). Germline V gives CDR1 MGHDK, CDR2 SYGVNS. The CDR3 length is 15 residues. Trimming took 0 bases from V and 8 from J, leaving 16 bases between them.

The chain couples TRBV28 to TRBJ2-2, with D possibly matching TRBD2 (6 bases). The CDR3 spans 15 residues. V shed 6 bases and J shed 1 base, with 12 bases lying between them. The germline gives CDR1 MDHEN, CDR2 SYDVKM. The CDR3: CASRIGSLNTGELFF. The DNA for the CDR3 is TGTGCCAGCAGAATCGGGAGCCTGAACACCGGGGAGCTGTTTTTT.

V and J are TRBV3-1 (or the pseudogene TRBV3-2) and TRBJ2-1; D possibly matches TRBD1 or TRBD2 (5 bases each). Germline CDR1 reads LGHDT; CDR2 reads YNNKEL (reference sequence). The CDR3 is 12 amino acids. V gave up 1 base and J gave up 10 bases, with 8 bases separating them. Written as DNA, the CDR3 is TGTGCCAGCAGCCAAGGGGGCGGGGAGCAGTTCTTC. This sequence encodes CASSQGGGEQFF.

J is TRBJ1-2 and V is TRBV18; D perhaps matches TRBD1 (5 bases). CDR3 length: 13 amino acids. Trimming removed 6 bases from V and 8 bases from J, with 16 bases in between. Germline CDR1 and CDR2: KGHSH and LQKENI. The CDR3 sequence: CASSRSGTDGYTF. The CDR3 DNA reads as TGTGCCAGCTCCCGCAGTGGGACCGACGGCTACACCTTC.

This sequence joins TRBV28 and TRBJ1-6; D might be TRBD1 (5 bases). The CDR3 is made up of 12 amino acids. V gave up 6 bases and J gave up 8 bases, with 8 bases separating them. CDR1 is MDHEN, CDR2 SYDVKM, per germline. CDR3 protein: CASRFRDSPLHF. The CDR3, as DNA: TGTGCCAGCAGATTCAGGGATTCACCCCTCCACTTT.